The 20 T cell receptor beta chains given below trace back to one sample, sequenced in a study of T-cell memory formation after mild COVID-19. TCRdb passed the 5' RACE reads through MiXCR, listing each CDR3 protein once. The table shows some 300,000 distinct CDR3 sequences, with 20% to 25% occurring only once. The source material was PBMCs or a T cell subset sorted from them (not recorded which). The receptors were gathered from a man younger than 35 who had mild COVID-19 (a few samples of this study predate the infection). Cell type and time point are not known.

This clonotype showed up just a few times. The chain uses TRBV9 and TRBJ2-1, with D unclear. The germline V gene has CDR1 SGDLS and CDR2 YYNGEE. The CDR3 totals 12 residues. Trimming removed 0 bases from V and 10 bases from J, with 8 bases in between. CDR3 DNA sequence: TGTGCCAGCAGCGTAGAGACGGACGAGCAGTTCTTC. This codes for CASSVETDEQFF.

There are a few counts of this clonotype. The chain is built from TRBV11-2 and TRBJ2-5; D gene unclear. The CDR3 runs 16 residues. Germline V lookup: CDR1 SGHAT, CDR2 FQNNGV. V gave up 6 bases and J gave up 4 bases, with 21 bases separating them. CDR3: CASRSGSRALGETQYF. CDR3 DNA sequence: TGTGCCAGCAGAAGTGGCTCTAGGGCCCTCGGAGAGACCCAGTACTTC.

The chain combines TRBV24-1 with TRBJ2-2; 11 bases line up with TRBD1. CDR1 and CDR2 (germline): KGHDR, SFDVKD. This CDR3 has 16 amino acids. V trimming: 3 bases; J trimming: 3 bases; junction bases outside the gene matches: 2. The CDR3 is CATSDADRGHTGELFF. CDR3 coding DNA: TGTGCCACCAGTGATGCGGACAGGGGGCACACCGGGGAGCTGTTTTTT.

The rearrangement joins TRBV4-1 to TRBJ2-3, with D possibly being TRBD2 (6 bases). The CDR3 is 15 amino acids. Trimming left V 1 base short and J 3 bases short, with 11 bases between. In germline, CDR1 is MGHRA, CDR2 YSYEKL. The CDR3 DNA follows: TGCGCCAGCAGCCAAGGTCCCGGGACTACAGATACGCAGTATTTT. The encoded protein is CASSQGPGTTDTQYF.

A word on this clonotype: Compared with germline, one end of the junction differs, possibly owing to a read error. The genes are TRBV4-3 and TRBJ2-1, with TRBD2 as a possible D gene (5 bases). The germline V gene encodes CDR1 LGHNA and CDR2 YSLEER. This CDR3 contains 15 residues. For the CDR3, the DNA is TGCGCCAGCAGCCAAGCGGGATACTCCAACAATGAGCAGTTCTTC. Its translation: CASSQAGYSNNEQFF.

This clonotype was counted between two and nine times. The chain employs TRBV7-2 and TRBJ1-6; TRBD1 agrees at 7 bases. The CDR3 has 15 residues. CDR1 is SGHTA and CDR2 is FQGNSA in the germline V gene. The V gene end was trimmed by 5 bases and the J gene end by 7 bases; junction bases not matched to a gene: 8. The CDR3 DNA follows: TGTGCCAGCAGCCGATGGGGACAGCTAAATTCACCCCTCCACTTT. It translates to CASSRWGQLNSPLHF. Using reference TRBV7-2 and TRBJ1-6 for the parts outside the CDR3, the full variable domain is GAGVSQSPSNKVTEKGKDVELRCDPISGHTALYWYRQSLGQGLEFLIYFQGNSAPDKSGLPSDRFSAERTGGSVSTLTIQRTQQEDSAVYLCASSRWGQLNSPLHFGNGTRLTVT.

The chain recombines TRBV10-3 with TRBJ2-7; possible D gene TRBD1, 5 bases. Germline CDR1 and CDR2: ENHRY and SYGVKD. The ends were cut back, 10 bases at V and 2 bases at J, with 18 bases in the middle. CDR3 size: 14 residues. The CDR3: CATAYGARTYEQYV. CDR3 sequence (DNA): TGTGCCACCGCGTATGGGGCACGAACCTACGAGCAGTACGTC.

This chain uses TRBV15 with TRBJ2-7, with TRBD1 matching over 7 bases. Losses at the gene ends were 0 bases for V and 2 bases for J; bases not matched to a gene: 4. The length of the CDR3 is 15 residues. CDR1 LNHNV and CDR2 YYDKDF come from the germline V gene (reference sequence). The CDR3 nucleotides read TGTGCCACCAGCAGAGATTCGGACAGGCCCTACGAGCAGTACTTC. Protein: CATSRDSDRPYEQYF.

Written as DNA, the CDR3 is TGTGCCAGCAGCCCAGGGACTAGCGGGACGAACACCGGGGAGCTGTTTTTT. Amino acid sequence: CASSPGTSGTNTGELFF. The V call is TRBV11-2, the J call TRBJ2-2; 13 bases map to TRBD2. The V and J ends lost 5 bases and 0 bases, in that order; junction bases with no gene match: 3. Germline-derived CDR1 and CDR2 are SGHAT and FQNNGV. The CDR3 length is 17 residues.

The chain links TRBV28 to TRBJ1-6; the D gene is possibly TRBD1 (5 bases). The germline CDR1 and CDR2 sequences are MDHEN and SYDVKM. The length of the CDR3 is 13 residues. The V and J ends lost 5 bases and 14 bases respectively, with 16 bases between them. In DNA form, the CDR3 reads TGTGCCAGCAGTAACCCGGGGCCTCGGGCCCTCCACTTT. Translated, it gives CASSNPGPRALHF.

The J gene is TRBJ2-1, the V gene TRBV6-5, with 7 bases lining up with TRBD2. The CDR3 extends over 14 amino acids. Germline trimming cut 7 bases from V and 7 bases from J; bases unmatched to any gene: 10. CDR1 MNHEY and CDR2 SVGAGI come from the germline V gene. Written as DNA, the CDR3 is TGTGCCAGCACCCCGGCGGGGGATTGGAATGAGCAGTTCTTC. Translated, it gives CASTPAGDWNEQFF.

V usage is TRBV30 and J usage is TRBJ2-3; D is possibly TRBD2 (5 bases). CDR1 and CDR2 (germline): GTSNPN, SVGIG (reference sequence). V lost 0 bases and J lost 2, with 6 bases in between. This CDR3 comprises 13 residues. CDR3 in DNA: TGTGCCTGGAGTGTCGGGAACACAGATACGCAGTATTTT. Amino acid sequence: CAWSVGNTDTQYF.

This clonotype showed up just a few times. The chain combines TRBV7-3 with TRBJ2-5; D gene ambiguous. CDR3 length equals 13 residues. CDR1 SGHTA and CDR2 FQGTGA come from the germline V gene. The V gene lost 5 bases and the J gene lost 1 base, with 8 bases spanning the gap. The CDR3 DNA follows: TGTGCCAGCAGCACGACCGCCCAAGAGACCCAGTACTTC. It codes for CASSTTAQETQYF.

This clonotype showed up just a few times. A read error may produce the germline difference seen at one junction end. The chain uses TRBV7-2 and TRBJ1-6; no clear D gene. CDR3 length: 14 amino acids. Germline V CDR1 and CDR2: SGHTA, FQGNSA. In DNA, the CDR3 is TGTGCCAGCAGCTTAATCGCAGATAATTCACCCCTCCGCTTT. Translation: CASSLIADNSPLRF. The full variable domain, with the rest looked up from reference TRBV7-2 and TRBJ1-6, is GAGVSQSPSNKVTEKGKDVELRCDPISGHTALYWYRQSLGQGLEFLIYFQGNSAPDKSGLPSDRFSAERTGGSVSTLTIQRTQQEDSAVYLCASSLIADNSPLRFGNGTRLTVT.

The V and J genes are TRBV7-6 and TRBJ1-6; D is undetermined. The CDR3 totals 14 residues. Germline V lookup: CDR1 SGHVS, CDR2 FNYEAQ. V was clipped by 5 bases and J by 2 bases, with 7 bases between them. The CDR3 reads CASSPTAYNSPLHF. The CDR3 DNA reads as TGTGCCAGCAGCCCGACGGCCTATAATTCACCCCTCCACTTT.

The V and J genes are TRBV5-6 and TRBJ1-2, with TRBD1 as a possible D gene (6 bases). Per germline, CDR1 SGHDT and CDR2 YYEEEE. This CDR3 is built from 14 residues. Trimming removed 4 bases from V and 3 bases from J, with 13 bases in between. The CDR3 is CASSPGRQDYGYTF. The CDR3 DNA reads TGTGCCAGCAGCCCGGGGCGACAGGACTATGGCTACACCTTC.

The chain uses TRBV18 and TRBJ1-2; D remains ambiguous. This CDR3 comprises 15 residues. Germline CDR1 reads KGHSH; CDR2 reads LQKENI. The germline V and J ends were trimmed by 3 bases and 5 bases, with 16 bases remaining between them. The CDR3 bases are TGTGCCAGCTCACCGTCCCCATCACCGGGGTATGGCTACACCTTC. Translating gives CASSPSPSPGYGYTF. Full variable domain (rest looked up from reference TRBV18 and TRBJ1-2): NAGVMQNPRHLVRRRGQEARLRCSPMKGHSHVYWYRQLPEEGLKFMVYLQKENIIDESGMPKERFSAEFPKEGPSILRIQQVVRGDSAAYFCASSPSPSPGYGYTFGSGTRLTVV.

This clonotype was counted at least ten times. The chain carries TRBV20-1 and TRBJ2-2; a weak D match, TRBD2 (6 bases). Germline V CDR1 and CDR2: DFQATT, SNEGSKA (reference sequence). Trimming left V 0 bases short and J 0 bases short, with 11 bases between. The CDR3 is 16 amino acids. The CDR3 DNA reads as TGCAGTGCTAGAGATCGGACGGGGGCGAACACCGGGGAGCTGTTTTTT. It translates to CSARDRTGANTGELFF.

This clonotype was counted between two and nine times. J is TRBJ1-2 and V is TRBV7-9; 8 nucleotides match TRBD1. V trimming: 6 bases; J trimming: 8 bases; junction bases outside the gene matches: 11. CDR3 length equals 14 residues. The germline gives CDR1 SEHNR, CDR2 FQNEAQ (reference sequence). The CDR3 region is CASSRGQETRGYTF. The DNA of the CDR3 is TGTGCCAGCAGTAGGGGACAGGAGACGAGGGGCTACACCTTC.

The table lists this clonotype with a few counts. The chain is built from TRBV7-2 and TRBJ1-6; TRBD1 matches 7 bases. Germline V gene lookup returns CDR1 SGHTA and CDR2 FQGNSA. V shed 1 base and J 8 bases; nucleotides not matched to a gene: 17. CDR3 length: 19 residues. This CDR3 reads CASSLVGGLWVRGDSPLHF. In nucleotides, the CDR3 is TGTGCCAGCAGCTTAGTCGGCGGGCTGTGGGTCAGGGGGGATTCACCCCTCCACTTT.